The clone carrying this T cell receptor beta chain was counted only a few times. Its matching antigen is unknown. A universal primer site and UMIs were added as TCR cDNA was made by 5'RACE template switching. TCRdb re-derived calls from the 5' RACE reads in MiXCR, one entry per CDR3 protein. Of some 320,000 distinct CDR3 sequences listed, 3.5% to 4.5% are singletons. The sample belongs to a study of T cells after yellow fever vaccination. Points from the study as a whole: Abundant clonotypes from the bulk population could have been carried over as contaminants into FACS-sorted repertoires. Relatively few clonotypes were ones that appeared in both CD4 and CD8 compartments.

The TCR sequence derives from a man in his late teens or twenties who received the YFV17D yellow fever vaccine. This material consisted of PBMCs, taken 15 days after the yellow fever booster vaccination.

The CDR3 loop is CASSRDLGGDSGNTIYF. CDR3 DNA: TGCGCCAGCAGCCGGGACCTGGGGGGCGACTCTGGAAACACCATATATTTT. This chain connects TRBV5-1 to TRBJ1-3; TRBD1 might be the D (6 bases). The CDR3 runs to 17 residues. Germline CDR1 SGHRS, CDR2 YFSETQ. Between the trimmed V and J ends, which lost 4 bases and 0 bases, there was a span of 17 bases.